The clone carrying this TCR beta chain has a handful of counts. This entry belongs to a study of T cells in Graves' hyperthyroidism and ophthalmopathy. This CDR3 comprises 14 residues. Germline CDR1 and CDR2: LGHNA and YNFKEQ. The V and J ends lost 4 bases and 10 bases respectively, with 16 bases between them. There were TCR beta CDR3 regions amplified from RNA transcripts. Initially, a first-round RT-PCR of the TCR CDR3 employed the HTBI primer set. TCRdb analysed the multiplex PCR reads with MiXCR anew, one entry per CDR3 protein. The data contain around 340,000 distinct CDR3 sequences, approximately 15% of them seen just once; the ten biggest clones take up around 35%. Among the patients, aged 18 to 65, hyperthyroidism was newly diagnosed and had lasted under 2 months.

The sequence derives from a man aged 25 to 40 with Graves' hyperthyroidism. Sequenced material: blood. The chain recombines TRBV4-2 with TRBJ1-4; D is unresolved. CDR3 sequence: CASSPQPRMGKLFF. For the CDR3, the DNA is TGTGCCAGCAGCCCTCAGCCCCGGATGGGAAAACTGTTTTTT.